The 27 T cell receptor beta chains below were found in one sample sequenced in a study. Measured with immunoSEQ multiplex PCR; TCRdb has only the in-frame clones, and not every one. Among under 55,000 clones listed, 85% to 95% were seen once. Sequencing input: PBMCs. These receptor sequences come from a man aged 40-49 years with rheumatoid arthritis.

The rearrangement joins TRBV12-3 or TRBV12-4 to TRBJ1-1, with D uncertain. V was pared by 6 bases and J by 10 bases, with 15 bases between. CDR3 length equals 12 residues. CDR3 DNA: TGTGCCAGCAGCTCCCGTCCTGAAGGAGCTTTCTTT. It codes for CASSSRPEGAFF.

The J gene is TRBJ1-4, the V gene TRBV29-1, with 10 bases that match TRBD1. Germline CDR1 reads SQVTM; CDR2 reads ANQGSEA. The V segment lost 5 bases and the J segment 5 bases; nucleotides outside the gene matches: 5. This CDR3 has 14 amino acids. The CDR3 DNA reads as TGCAGCGTTTTACCGGGACAGGGGAATGAAAAACTGTTTTTT. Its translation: CSVLPGQGNEKLFF. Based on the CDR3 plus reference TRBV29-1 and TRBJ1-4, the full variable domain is SAVISQKPSRDICQRGTSLTIQCQVDSQVTMMFWYRQQPGQSLTLIATANQGSEATYESGFVIDKFPISRPNLTFSTLTVSNMSPEDSSIYLCSVLPGQGNEKLFFGSGTQLSVL.

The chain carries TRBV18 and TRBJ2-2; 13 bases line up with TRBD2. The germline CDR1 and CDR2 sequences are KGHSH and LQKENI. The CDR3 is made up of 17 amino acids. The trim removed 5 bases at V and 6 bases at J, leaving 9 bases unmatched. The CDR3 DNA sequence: TGTGCCAGCTCATCGGGACTAGCGGGGACCACCGCCGGGGAGCTGTTTTTT. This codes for CASSSGLAGTTAGELFF.

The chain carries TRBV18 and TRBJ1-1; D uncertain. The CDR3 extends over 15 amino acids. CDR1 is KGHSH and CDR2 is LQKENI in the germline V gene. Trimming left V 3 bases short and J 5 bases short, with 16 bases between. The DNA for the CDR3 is TGTGCCAGCTCACCCGCGACCCGGAGACGGACTGAAGCTTTCTTT. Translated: CASSPATRRRTEAFF.

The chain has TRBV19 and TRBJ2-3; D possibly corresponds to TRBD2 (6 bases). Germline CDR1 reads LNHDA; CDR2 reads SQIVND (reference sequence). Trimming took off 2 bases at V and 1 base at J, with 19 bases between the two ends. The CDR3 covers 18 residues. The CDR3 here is CASSIMVLRPGGTDTQYF. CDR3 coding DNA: TGTGCCAGTAGTATAATGGTGCTCCGGCCGGGGGGCACAGATACGCAGTATTTT. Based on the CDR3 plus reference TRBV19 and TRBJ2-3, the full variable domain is DGGITQSPKYLFRKEGQNVTLSCEQNLNHDAMYWYRQDPGQGLRLIYYSQIVNDFQKGDIAEGYSVSREKKESFPLTVTSAQKNPTAFYLCASSIMVLRPGGTDTQYFGPGTRLTVL.

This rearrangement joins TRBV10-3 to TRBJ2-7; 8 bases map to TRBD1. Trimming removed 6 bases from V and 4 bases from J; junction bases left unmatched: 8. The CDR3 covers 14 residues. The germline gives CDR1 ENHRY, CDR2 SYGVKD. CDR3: CAIRRRGPEYEQYF. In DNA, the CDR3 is TGTGCCATCAGGCGCAGGGGGCCAGAATACGAGCAGTACTTC.

The CDR3 bases are TGTGCCAGTAGTATTGGGACCCTAGAGGCCAATGAGCAGTTCTTC. Translated: CASSIGTLEANEQFF. This chain joins TRBV19 and TRBJ2-1; the D call may be TRBD1 or TRBD2 (5 bases each). From germline, CDR1 is LNHDA and CDR2 SQIVND (reference sequence). The V gene lost 3 bases and the J gene lost 6 bases, with 15 bases spanning the gap. The CDR3 is 15 amino acids.

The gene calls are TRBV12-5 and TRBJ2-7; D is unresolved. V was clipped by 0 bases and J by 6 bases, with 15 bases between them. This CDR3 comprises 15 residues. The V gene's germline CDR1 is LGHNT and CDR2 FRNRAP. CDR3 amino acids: CASGLVQGVAAEQYF. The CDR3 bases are TGTGCTAGTGGTTTGGTACAAGGCGTCGCGGCCGAGCAGTACTTC.

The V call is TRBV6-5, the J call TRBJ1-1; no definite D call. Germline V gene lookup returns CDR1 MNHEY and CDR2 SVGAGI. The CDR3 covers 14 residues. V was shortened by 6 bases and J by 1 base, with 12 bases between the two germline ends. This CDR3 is CASSRTPRNTEAFF. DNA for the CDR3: TGTGCCAGCAGCAGGACCCCTCGGAACACTGAAGCTTTCTTT.

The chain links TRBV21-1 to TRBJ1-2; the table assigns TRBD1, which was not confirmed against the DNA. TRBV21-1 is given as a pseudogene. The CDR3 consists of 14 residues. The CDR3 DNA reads TGTGCCAGCACCCTGACAGGGGCCGACTATGGCTACACCTTC. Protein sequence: CASTLTGADYGYTF.

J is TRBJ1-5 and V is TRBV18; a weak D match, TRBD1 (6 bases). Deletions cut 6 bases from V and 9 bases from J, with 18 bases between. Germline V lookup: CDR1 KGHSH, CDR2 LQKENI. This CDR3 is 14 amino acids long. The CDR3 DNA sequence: TGTGCCAGCTCCCAAAATGGGGGCCCGGCGCCCCAGCATTTT. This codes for CASSQNGGPAPQHF.

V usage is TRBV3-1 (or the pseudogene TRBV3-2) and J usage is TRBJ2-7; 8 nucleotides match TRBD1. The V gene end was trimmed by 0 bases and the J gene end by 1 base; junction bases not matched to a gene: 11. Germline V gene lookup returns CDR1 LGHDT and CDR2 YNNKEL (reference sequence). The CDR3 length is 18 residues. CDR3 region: CASSQDPPGTGLSYEQYF. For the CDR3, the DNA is TGTGCCAGCAGCCAAGATCCACCCGGGACAGGATTATCCTACGAGCAGTACTTC.

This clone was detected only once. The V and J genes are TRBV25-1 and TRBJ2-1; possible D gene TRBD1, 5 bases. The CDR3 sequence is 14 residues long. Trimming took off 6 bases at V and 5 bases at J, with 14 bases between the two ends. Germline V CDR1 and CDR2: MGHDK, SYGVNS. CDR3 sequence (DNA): TGTGCCAGCAGCGTACAAGGGGCGGACAATGAGCAGTTCTTC. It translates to CASSVQGADNEQFF.

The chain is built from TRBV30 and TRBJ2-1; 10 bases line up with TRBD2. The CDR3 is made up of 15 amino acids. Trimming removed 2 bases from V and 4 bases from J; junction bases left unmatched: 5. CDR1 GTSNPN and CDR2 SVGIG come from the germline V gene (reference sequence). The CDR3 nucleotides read TGTGCCTGGAGTCCTACTAGCGGGGCTTACAATGAGCAGTTCTTC. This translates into CAWSPTSGAYNEQFF.

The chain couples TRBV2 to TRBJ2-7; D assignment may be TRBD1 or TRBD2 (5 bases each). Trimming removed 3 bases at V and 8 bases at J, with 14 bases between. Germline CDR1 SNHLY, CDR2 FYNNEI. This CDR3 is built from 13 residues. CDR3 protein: CASSDSLRGKQYF. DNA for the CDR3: TGTGCCAGCAGTGACTCATTGAGGGGAAAGCAGTACTTC.

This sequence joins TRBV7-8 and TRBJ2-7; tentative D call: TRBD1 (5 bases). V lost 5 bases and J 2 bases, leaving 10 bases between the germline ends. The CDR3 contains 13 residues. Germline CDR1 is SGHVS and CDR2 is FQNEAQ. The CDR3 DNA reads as TGTGCCAGCAGCGACAGAATTACCTACGAGCAGTACTTC. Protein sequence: CASSDRITYEQYF. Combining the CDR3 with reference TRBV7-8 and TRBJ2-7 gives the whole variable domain GAGVSQSPRYKVAKRGQDVALRCDPISGHVSLFWYQQALGQGPEFLTYFQNEAQLDKSGLPSDRFFAERPEGSVSTLKIQRTQQEDSAVYLCASSDRITYEQYFGPGTRLTVT.

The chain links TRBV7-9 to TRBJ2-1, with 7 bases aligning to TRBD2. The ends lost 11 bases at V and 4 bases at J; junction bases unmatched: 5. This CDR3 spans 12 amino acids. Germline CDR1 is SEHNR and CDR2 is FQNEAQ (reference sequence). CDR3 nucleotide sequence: TGTGCCGGCCGCGGGAGTTACAATGAGCAGTTCTTC. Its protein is CAGRGSYNEQFF.

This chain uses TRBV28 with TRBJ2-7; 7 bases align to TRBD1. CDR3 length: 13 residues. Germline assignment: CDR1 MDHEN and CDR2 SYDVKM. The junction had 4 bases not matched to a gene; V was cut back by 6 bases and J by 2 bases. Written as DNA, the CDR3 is TGTGCCAGCAGACAGGGGTCCCCCTACGAGCAGTACTTC. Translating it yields CASRQGSPYEQYF.

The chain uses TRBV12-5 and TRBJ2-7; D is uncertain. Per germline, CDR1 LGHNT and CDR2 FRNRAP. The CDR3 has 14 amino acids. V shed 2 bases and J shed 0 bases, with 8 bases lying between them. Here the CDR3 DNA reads TGTGCTAGTGGTTTGACGAGACCCTCCTACGAGCAGTACTTC. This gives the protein CASGLTRPSYEQYF.

The CDR3 is CASSVDLANSYNEQFF. The DNA for the CDR3 is TGTGCCAGCAGCGTAGATCTAGCGAACTCCTACAATGAGCAGTTCTTC. This rearrangement joins TRBV9 to TRBJ2-1, with D possibly TRBD2 on 6 matching bases. The CDR3 is made up of 16 amino acids. The ends were cut back, 0 bases at V and 0 bases at J, with 10 bases in the middle. From germline, CDR1 is SGDLS and CDR2 YYNGEE.

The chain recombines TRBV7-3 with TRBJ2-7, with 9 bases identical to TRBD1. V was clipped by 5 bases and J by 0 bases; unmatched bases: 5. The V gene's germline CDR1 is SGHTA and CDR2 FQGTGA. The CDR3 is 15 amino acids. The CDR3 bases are TGTGCCAGCAGCCCGACAGGGGGGAGCTCCTACGAGCAGTACTTC. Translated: CASSPTGGSSYEQYF.

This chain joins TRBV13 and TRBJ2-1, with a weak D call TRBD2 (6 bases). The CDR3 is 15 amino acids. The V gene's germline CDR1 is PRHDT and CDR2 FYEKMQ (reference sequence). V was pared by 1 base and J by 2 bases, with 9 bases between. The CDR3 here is CASSLAGETYNEQFF. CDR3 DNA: TGTGCCAGCAGCTTAGCGGGGGAAACCTACAATGAGCAGTTCTTC.

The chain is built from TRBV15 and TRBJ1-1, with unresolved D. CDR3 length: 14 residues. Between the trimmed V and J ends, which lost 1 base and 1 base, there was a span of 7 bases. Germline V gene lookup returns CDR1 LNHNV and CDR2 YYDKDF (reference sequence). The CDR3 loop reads CATSRVEGNTEAFF. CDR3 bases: TGTGCCACCAGCAGAGTCGAGGGGAACACTGAAGCTTTCTTT.

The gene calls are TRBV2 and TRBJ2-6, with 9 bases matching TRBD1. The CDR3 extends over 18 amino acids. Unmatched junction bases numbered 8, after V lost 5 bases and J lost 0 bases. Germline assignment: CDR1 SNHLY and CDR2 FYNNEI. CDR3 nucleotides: TGTGCCAGCAGTTCTTCCGGGACAGGGTCCTCTGGGGCCAACGTCCTGACTTTC. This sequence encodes CASSSSGTGSSGANVLTF.

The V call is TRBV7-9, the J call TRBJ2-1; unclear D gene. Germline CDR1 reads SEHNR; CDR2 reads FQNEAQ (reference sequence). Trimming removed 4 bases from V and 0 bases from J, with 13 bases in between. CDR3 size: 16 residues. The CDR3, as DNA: TGTGCCAGCAGCTGGGGTGGAGAAAGCTCCTACAATGAGCAGTTCTTC. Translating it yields CASSWGGESSYNEQFF.

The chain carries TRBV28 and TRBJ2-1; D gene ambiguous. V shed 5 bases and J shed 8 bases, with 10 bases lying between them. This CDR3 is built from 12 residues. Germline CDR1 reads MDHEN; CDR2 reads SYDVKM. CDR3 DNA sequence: TGTGCCAGCAGTCTAAGAAAGGATGAGCAGTTCTTC. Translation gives CASSLRKDEQFF.

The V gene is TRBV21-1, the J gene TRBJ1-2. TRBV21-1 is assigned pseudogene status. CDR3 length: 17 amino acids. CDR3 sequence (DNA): TGTGCCAGCAGCAAAGGGGGCGGGGGCCGAGTTAGCTATGGCTACACCTTC. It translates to CASSKGGGGRVSYGYTF.